The rows below give T cell receptor beta chains drawn from one sample of a study of early T cells in non-severe SARS-CoV-2 infection. TCRdb analysed the 5' RACE reads with MiXCR anew, one entry per CDR3 protein. Here the sample spans tens of thousands of distinct CDR3 sequences, 12% to 15% being singletons. The sequencing input was whole blood. These receptors were taken from an adult who was a healthcare worker with PCR-confirmed SARS-CoV-2 infection or an uninfected control (not recorded which). CDR3s include the opening cysteine and the closing phenylalanine or tryptophan. The D gene is left open where the match is weak. The size entry is marked missing in some rows and otherwise reads once, few, many or a size class.

V,J,D,size,length,DNA,CDR3
TRBV6-5,TRBJ2-7,TRBD2,many,17,TGTGCCAGCAGTTACGCAGCGGGATTGGGGAGCTCCTACGAGCAGTACTTC,CASSYAAGLGSSYEQYF
TRBV4-1,TRBJ1-3,.,many,12,TGCGCCAGCAGCCAAGTTGGAAACACCATATATTTT,CASSQVGNTIYF
TRBV6-2/TRBV6-3,TRBJ2-1,TRBD2,few,17,TGTGCCAGCAGCAAACTAGCGGGGGGTATAAAGGGGAAGGAGCAGTTCTTC,CASSKLAGGIKGKEQFF
TRBV6-4,TRBJ2-3,.,.,15,TGTGCCAGCAGTCTCACCGGGACTAGCACAGATACGCAGTATTTT,CASSLTGTSTDTQYF
TRBV7-2,TRBJ2-5,.,few,13,TGTGCCAGCAGCACGGGGACGCAAGAGACCCAGTACTTC,CASSTGTQETQYF
TRBV13,TRBJ2-2,.,.,18,TGTGCCGGCAGCGCCCTGGGGATGGGGGAAACGAACACCGGGGAGCTGTTTTTT,CAGSALGMGETNTGELFF
TRBV20-1,TRBJ2-3,TRBD2,.,17,TGCAGTGCTAGAGACACCCTCGGACTAGCTAGCACAGATACGCAGTATTTT,CSARDTLGLASTDTQYF
TRBV20-1,TRBJ1-2,TRBD1,.,15,TGCAGTGCTGGGACAGGGGGTGGCCTCAACTATGGCTACACCTTC,CSAGTGGGLNYGYTF
TRBV10-3,TRBJ2-2,.,.,15,TGTGCCATCAGTGAGTCGAAGGGGTACACCGGGGAGCTGTTTTTT,CAISESKGYTGELFF
TRBV11-2,TRBJ1-1,.,few,17,TGTGCCAGCAGCCTCCCGGGGAGGGGCCCCGAGGGAACTGAAGCTTTCTTT,CASSLPGRGPEGTEAFF
TRBV6-5,TRBJ2-5,.,many,15,TGTGCCAGCAGCCTACTAGCCAGGGCCCAAGAGACCCAGTACTTC,CASSLLARAQETQYF
TRBV20-1,TRBJ1-6,TRBD1,.,16,TGCAGTGCTCCGTCCGGGACAGGGAAGCGGAATTCACCCCTCCACTTT,CSAPSGTGKRNSPLHF
TRBV11-2,TRBJ2-3,TRBD2,many,16,TGTGCCAGCAGCTCGCCGGGACTAGCGGGGGGTTATACGCAGTATTTT,CASSSPGLAGGYTQYF
TRBV29-1,TRBJ2-6,.,many,12,TGCAGCGCTGAATCTGGGGCCAACGTCCTGACTTTC,CSAESGANVLTF
TRBV27,TRBJ2-3,.,few,12,TGTGCCAGCAGTTTCACCAAGATACGCAGTTATTTT,CASSFTKIRSYF
TRBV18,TRBJ2-1,.,many,15,TGTGCCAGCTCACCCTCAACCGCCTCCTACAATGAGCAGTTCTTC,CASSPSTASYNEQFF
TRBV12-3/TRBV12-4,TRBJ1-5,.,few,15,TGTGCCAGCAGTTTAGGGGACACCGATTATCAGCCCCAGCATTTT,CASSLGDTDYQPQHF
TRBV20-1,TRBJ1-1,.,.,14,TGCAGTGCTAGAGGTGCCGAGAGGAACACTGAAGCTTTCTTT,CSARGAERNTEAFF
TRBV9,TRBJ1-6,.,many,14,TGTGCCAGCAGTGGCGGGACACCATCGACCCCCCTCCACTTT,CASSGGTPSTPLHF
TRBV6-2/TRBV6-3,TRBJ2-2,.,few,13,TGTGCCAGCAGCGGACCAAACACCGGGGAGCTGTTTTTT,CASSGPNTGELFF
TRBV5-1,TRBJ2-5,.,.,15,TGCGCCAGCAGCTTGGATGGGACGAGTCAAGAGACCCAGTACTTC,CASSLDGTSQETQYF
TRBV9,TRBJ2-2,.,.,14,TGTGCCAGCAGCGTAGGGACGCCGGGCGGGGAGCTGTTTTTT,CASSVGTPGGELFF
TRBV14,TRBJ1-4,TRBD1,.,15,TGTGCCAGCAGCCTGAAGACAGGGAGGCACGTAAAACTGTTTTTT,CASSLKTGRHVKLFF
TRBV20-1,TRBJ2-1,TRBD2,many,13,TGCAGTGCTAAGGCGGGGGACTACAATGAGCAGTTCTTC,CSAKAGDYNEQFF
TRBV25-1,TRBJ2-7,.,.,15,TGTGCCAGCAGTGAATCTCGGCTAACCACCAACGAGCAGTACTTC,CASSESRLTTNEQYF
TRBV12-3/TRBV12-4,TRBJ2-1,.,many,14,TGTGCCAGCAGTCACCGGACGGTACAGGGTGAGCAGTTCTTC,CASSHRTVQGEQFF
TRBV4-2,TRBJ1-6,TRBD1,.,17,TGTGCCAGCAGCCAAGAATTGGGACAGGTGGATAATTCACCCCTCCACTTT,CASSQELGQVDNSPLHF
TRBV7-2,TRBJ2-1,TRBD2,few,19,TGTGCCAGCAGCTCCCCTAGCGGGGGGGCCTACTCCTCCTACAATGAGCAGTTCTTC,CASSSPSGGAYSSYNEQFF
TRBV6-6,TRBJ1-3,TRBD1,.,18,TGTGCCAGCAGTTACTCCCGGACAGGGGGCAAATCTGGAAACACCATATATTTT,CASSYSRTGGKSGNTIYF
TRBV5-1,TRBJ2-1,TRBD1,.,14,TGCGCCAGCAGCTCCCCGGGACAGGTGCATGAGCAGTTCTTC,CASSSPGQVHEQFF
TRBV10-3,TRBJ2-3,TRBD2,medium-sized,14,TGTGCCATCCGAAGCGGGGGGGGCACAGATACGCAGTATTTT,CAIRSGGGTDTQYF
TRBV12-3/TRBV12-4,TRBJ2-1,.,many,17,TGTGCCAGCAGAACGTGGGGAGGCAGAGAGTCCTACAATGAGCAGTTCTTC,CASRTWGGRESYNEQFF
TRBV6-2/TRBV6-3,TRBJ2-7,.,few,14,TGTGCCAGCAATTCCTATCAGGGAACGGGGGAGCAGTACTTC,CASNSYQGTGEQYF
TRBV5-4,TRBJ2-1,TRBD2,.,15,TGTGCCAGCAGCTTCATCTCGCGGGGGGGCCATGAGCAGTTCTTC,CASSFISRGGHEQFF
TRBV7-2,TRBJ2-3,.,many,14,TGTGCCAGCAGCTTTGGGCGGAGCACAGATACGCAGTATTTT,CASSFGRSTDTQYF